A single sample gave rise to the 22 T cell receptor beta chains below, sequenced in a study of cytomegalovirus exposure and HLA in healthy donors. PCR primers comprised 60 Vbeta and 13 Jbeta primers. The table came from immunoSEQ multiplex PCR; TCRdb's copy has only in-frame clones and leaves some out. Among approximately 210,000 clones listed, over 75% were seen once. The source material was PBMCs. The receptors shown here come from a woman aged 45 to 65 in good health and CMV-seropositive.

The V and J genes are TRBV27 and TRBJ1-5; D is possibly TRBD1 (6 bases). The CDR3 consists of 13 residues. V was pared by 8 bases and J by 3 bases, with 11 bases between. Looked up from germline, CDR1 is MNHEY and CDR2 is SMNVEV (reference sequence). Here the CDR3 reads CASSGDANQPQHF. The CDR3 region has the DNA TGTGCCAGCTCAGGGGATGCCAATCAGCCCCAGCATTTT.

This rearrangement joins TRBV11-2 to TRBJ2-3; TRBD1 might be the D (6 bases). The CDR3 contains 15 residues. Germline CDR1 SGHAT, CDR2 FQNNGV. Trimming stripped 5 bases from V and 4 bases from J, with 16 bases between. The DNA of the CDR3 is TGTGCCAGCAGCCGCGACCCAGGGGAGCCAGATACGCAGTATTTT. This translates into CASSRDPGEPDTQYF.

The gene calls are TRBV6-1 and TRBJ2-1, with D maybe TRBD2 (6 bases). The CDR3 contains 15 residues. CDR1 MNHNS and CDR2 SASEGT come from the germline V gene. Trimming cost V 0 bases and J 8 bases, with 14 bases left between them. The chain's CDR3 is CASSEAGWRGDEQFF. The CDR3 coding sequence is TGTGCCAGCAGTGAAGCCGGGTGGAGGGGAGATGAGCAGTTCTTC.

The chain has TRBV6-1 and TRBJ2-7; 9 bases match TRBD2. CDR3 length equals 15 residues. Germline CDR1 is MNHNS and CDR2 is SASEGT. V was clipped by 8 bases and J by 3 bases; unmatched bases: 11. This CDR3 reads CASSTQAGGLYEQYF. The CDR3 DNA is TGTGCCAGCTCAACGCAAGCGGGGGGCCTCTACGAGCAGTACTTC.

The chain joins TRBV18 to TRBJ1-6; D perhaps matches TRBD1 (5 bases). Germline V gene data show CDR1 as KGHSH and CDR2 as LQKENI. V was pared by 3 bases and J by 5 bases, with 11 bases between. The CDR3 contains 15 residues. The CDR3 protein is CASSPATDHNSPLHF. The CDR3 nucleotides read TGTGCCAGCTCACCGGCGACAGACCATAATTCACCCCTCCACTTT.

This chain uses TRBV5-6 with TRBJ1-5, with 8 bases that match TRBD1. This CDR3 is built from 14 residues. Trimming cost V 2 bases and J 7 bases; bases outside gene matches: 5. The V gene's germline CDR1 is SGHDT and CDR2 YYEEEE. For the CDR3, the DNA is TGTGCCAGCAGCTTTACAGGGGGTAAGCAGCCCCAGCATTTT. As protein: CASSFTGGKQPQHF.

The rearrangement links TRBV7-3 to TRBJ2-3, with a weak D call TRBD1 (6 bases). The V end lost 5 bases, the J end lost 4 bases, and 16 bases lay between the germline ends. CDR3 length: 15 residues. Looked up from germline, CDR1 is SGHTA and CDR2 is FQGTGA. CDR3 amino acids: CASSIIGTTADTQYF. The CDR3 DNA follows: TGTGCCAGCAGCATAATTGGGACAACGGCAGATACGCAGTATTTT. The full variable domain, completed using reference TRBV7-3 and TRBJ2-3, is GAGVSQTPSNKVTEKGKYVELRCDPISGHTALYWYRQSLGQGPEFLIYFQGTGAADDSGLPNDRFFAVRPEGSVSTLKIQRTERGDSAVYLCASSIIGTTADTQYFGPGTRLTVL.

The chain joins TRBV10-3 to TRBJ2-5, with TRBD2 identical over 9 bases. Germline CDR1 ENHRY, CDR2 SYGVKD. The junction had 12 bases not matched to a gene; V was cut back by 3 bases and J by 4 bases. The CDR3 consists of 17 residues. This CDR3 is CAISDPGKRGAGETQYF. CDR3 nucleotides: TGTGCCATCAGTGACCCGGGGAAGCGGGGGGCGGGAGAGACCCAGTACTTC.

On this clone itself: A single base separates this from a much larger clone, so it may be a read error. This chain uses TRBV27 with TRBJ2-2; TRBD1 agrees at 7 bases. Germline CDR1 reads MNHEY; CDR2 reads SMNVEV (reference sequence). The CDR3 has 12 residues. The V gene end was trimmed by 5 bases and the J gene end by 6 bases; junction bases not matched to a gene: 0. Written as DNA, the CDR3 is TGTGCCAGCAGTACAGGGGCCGGGGAGCTGTTTTTT. It specifies CASSTGAGELFF.

The genes are TRBV30 and TRBJ1-3; 7 nucleotides match TRBD1. The trim removed 0 bases at V and 0 bases at J, leaving 2 bases unmatched. Germline CDR1 reads GTSNPN; CDR2 reads SVGIG (reference sequence). The CDR3 is 15 residues long. CDR3 amino acids: CAWSVGGISGNTIYF. The CDR3 DNA follows: TGTGCCTGGAGTGTAGGGGGCATCTCTGGAAACACCATATATTTT.

This clone was observed a single time. This sequence joins TRBV6-5 and TRBJ1-4; TRBD1 might be the D (5 bases). The CDR3 is 16 amino acids. CDR1 MNHEY and CDR2 SVGAGI come from the germline V gene. V lost 4 bases and J 3 bases, leaving 15 bases between the germline ends. The CDR3 here is CASSSKSTDPNEKLFF. Here the CDR3 DNA reads TGTGCCAGCAGTTCCAAGTCGACAGACCCTAATGAAAAACTGTTTTTT.

The chain is built from TRBV4-1 and TRBJ1-3, with 7 bases lining up with TRBD1. Germline assignment: CDR1 MGHRA and CDR2 YSYEKL. This CDR3 comprises 17 residues. The junction had 11 bases not matched to a gene; V was cut back by 4 bases and J by 2 bases. The CDR3 nucleotides read TGCGCCAGCAGCCGAGAAACAGGGGCGAGGGCTGGAAACACCATATATTTT. This sequence encodes CASSRETGARAGNTIYF.

This chain links TRBV6-5 with TRBJ1-6, with TRBD1 as a possible D gene (6 bases). This CDR3 has 15 residues. The ends were cut back, 7 bases at V and 7 bases at J, with 17 bases in the middle. Germline V gene sequence: CDR1 MNHEY, CDR2 SVGAGI. The CDR3 coding sequence is TGTGCCAGCACGCTGGGGGGGCAGAGGAATTCACCCCTCCACTTT. It encodes CASTLGGQRNSPLHF.

This clone was found once. The V call is TRBV11-2, the J call TRBJ1-2; 8 bases line up with TRBD1. Germline V gene data show CDR1 as SGHAT and CDR2 as FQNNGV. The CDR3 runs to 15 residues. V lost 1 base and J lost 7; bases outside the gene matches: 8. The CDR3 protein is CASSLAGQGASGYTF. The CDR3 DNA reads TGTGCCAGCAGCTTAGCGGGTCAGGGGGCCAGTGGCTACACCTTC.

The J gene is TRBJ2-2, the V gene TRBV5-1; D not certain. The V end was cut by 4 bases, the J end by 3 bases, with 10 bases between. The germline V gene has CDR1 SGHRS and CDR2 YFSETQ. The CDR3 runs to 14 residues. The DNA of the CDR3 is TGCGCCAGCAGCCAGATGATTGACACCGGGGAGCTGTTTTTT. It is translated as CASSQMIDTGELFF.

The chain employs TRBV5-1 and TRBJ1-1, with 9 nucleotides matching TRBD1. The CDR3 has 16 residues. The V gene's germline CDR1 is SGHRS and CDR2 YFSETQ. V lost 4 bases and J lost 6; bases outside the gene matches: 13. CDR3 sequence reads: CASSHGQGRSFAEAFF. The CDR3 DNA reads as TGCGCCAGCAGCCACGGACAGGGGCGGTCCTTCGCTGAAGCTTTCTTT.

The V and J genes are TRBV5-4 and TRBJ2-7; D gene unclear. The CDR3 is made up of 13 amino acids. Germline-derived CDR1 and CDR2 are SGHNT and YYREEE (reference sequence). V was shortened by 6 bases and J by 3 bases, with 13 bases between the two germline ends. The CDR3 spells CASNSLGDYEQYF. The CDR3 DNA follows: TGTGCCAGCAACAGCCTGGGCGACTACGAGCAGTACTTC.

V and J are TRBV7-6 and TRBJ1-6, with D uncertain. Trimming shortened V by 8 bases and J by 6 bases, and 11 bases separated the two germline ends. Germline CDR1 is SGHVS and CDR2 is FNYEAQ. This CDR3 region has 13 residues. CDR3 sequence (DNA): TGTGCCAGCTCGAGGGCAGCTAATTCACCCCTCCACTTT. It is translated as CASSRAANSPLHF.

The chain couples TRBV7-2 to TRBJ1-1; D perhaps matches TRBD1 (5 bases). Germline loops: CDR1 SGHTA, CDR2 FQGNSA. The CDR3 has 13 amino acids. The ends were cut back, 2 bases at V and 6 bases at J, with 10 bases in the middle. CDR3 coding DNA: TGTGCCAGCAGCTTACTGTCAGGGCCTGAAGCTTTCTTT. It is translated as CASSLLSGPEAFF.

Concerning this clone itself: Other DNA variants within this sample encode the same CDR3. This sequence joins TRBV5-1 and TRBJ2-5; D perhaps matches TRBD1 (6 bases). The ends were cut back, 4 bases at V and 2 bases at J, with 9 bases in the middle. Germline V gene lookup returns CDR1 SGHRS and CDR2 YFSETQ. The CDR3 has 13 amino acids. In nucleotides, the CDR3 is TGCGCCAGCAGCCTAGGACAGCAAGAGACCCAGTACTTC. Its translation is CASSLGQQETQYF.

This chain uses TRBV6-6 with TRBJ1-3; possibly TRBD1 for D (6 bases). Deletions cut 7 bases from V and 2 bases from J, with 15 bases between. The length of the CDR3 is 15 residues. Germline values: CDR1 MNHNY, CDR2 SVGAGI (reference sequence). In DNA form, the CDR3 reads TGTGCCAGCACCCTAACAGGGATCGCTGGAAACACCATATATTTT. Translated: CASTLTGIAGNTIYF.

V gene TRBV10-2 combines with J gene TRBJ1-2; possibly TRBD1 for D (5 bases). Trimming stripped 7 bases from V and 2 bases from J, with 11 bases between. CDR1 and CDR2 (germline): WSHSY, SAAADI. CDR3 size: 13 residues. CDR3 sequence: CASKAGRNYGYTF. The CDR3 nucleotides are TGCGCCAGCAAGGCAGGGCGGAACTATGGCTACACCTTC.